The 32 T cell receptor beta chains below all came from one sample that was sequenced in a study of CXCR3-negative and CXCR3-positive naive CD8 T cells (dated 2019 in TCRdb). The sequencer listed for this sample is NextSeq 550. The Human TCR Profiling Kit (MiLaboratory) was used to make UMI-labeled 5' RACE TRB cDNA libraries. The reads underwent TCRdb reprocessing, giving one record for each CDR3 protein sequence and no DNA. The sample table holds 69,000 or so distinct CDR3 sequences. The ten largest clones capture roughly 1.5% of the sample. Material for sequencing was naive CXCR3- CD8+ T cells from blood. The sample's cell subset or site label, decoded: CD45RO-CCR7+CD27+CD95- naive CD8+ T cells lacking CXCR3 (TNR3-). The source of these receptors is a human donor in good health. Some clones in this sample may be carry-over from other donors' samples.

This sequence joins TRBV7-9 and TRBJ1-1; TCRdb's D call of TRBD1 is untestable without DNA. The germline V gene has CDR1 SEHNR and CDR2 FQNEAQ (reference sequence). This CDR3 region has 15 residues. CDR3 loop: CASSPETDMNTEAFF.

The chain combines TRBV7-6 with TRBJ1-2; TCRdb picks TRBD1, but there is no DNA to check that call. CDR1 SGHVS and CDR2 FNYEAQ come from the germline V gene. This CDR3 contains 16 residues. The CDR3 is CASSSHPGESNYGYTF.

This chain connects TRBV5-5 to TRBJ2-2; TCRdb's assignment of TRBD2 cannot be checked, as there is no DNA. The CDR3 has 15 amino acids. CDR1 is SGHKS, CDR2 YYEKEE, per germline (reference sequence). CDR3 sequence reads: CASSVTSVNTGELFF.

The gene calls are TRBV29-1 and TRBJ1-1. This CDR3 has 11 residues. Germline loops: CDR1 SQVTM, CDR2 ANQGSEA. CDR3 protein: CSADRNTEAFF.

V usage is TRBV29-1 and J usage is TRBJ2-2; TCRdb reports TRBD1, a call that lacks DNA to check it against. Germline lookup yields CDR1 SQVTM and CDR2 ANQGSEA. The length of the CDR3 is 12 residues. The CDR3 loop reads CSVGTETGELFF.

The chain carries TRBV5-6 and TRBJ1-1; TCRdb outputs TRBD1, but without DNA this stays unchecked. The CDR3 length is 13 residues. The germline gives CDR1 SGHDT, CDR2 YYEEEE. CDR3 in amino acids: CASSWTGDTEAFF. Full variable domain (missing parts from reference TRBV5-6 and TRBJ1-1): DAGVTQSPTHLIKTRGQQVTLRCSPKSGHDTVSWYQQALGQGPQFIFQYYEEEERQRGNFPDRFSGHQFPNYSSELNVNALLLGDSALYLCASSWTGDTEAFFGQGTRLTVV.

The chain couples TRBV2 to TRBJ2-1; without DNA, the TCRdb call of TRBD2 cannot be checked. Germline-derived CDR1 and CDR2 are SNHLY and FYNNEI. This CDR3 has 12 residues. CDR3 sequence: CASEREANEQFF.

V and J are TRBV20-1 and TRBJ1-2; the TCRdb call, TRBD1, lacks DNA for checking. The CDR3 length is 14 residues. Germline lookup yields CDR1 DFQATT and CDR2 SNEGSKA (reference sequence). Here the CDR3 reads CSAETDHINYGYTF.

V gene TRBV12-3 or TRBV12-4 combines with J gene TRBJ2-1; TCRdb's D call of TRBD2 is untestable without DNA. CDR3 length equals 15 residues. The CDR3 loop is CASSLGRGGIYEQFF.

The rearrangement uses TRBV12-3 or TRBV12-4 and TRBJ1-5. CDR3 length equals 16 residues. CDR3 region: CASSLVGGGGDQPQHF.

The CDR3: CASSLEGGAYNTEAFF. The rearrangement links TRBV5-1 to TRBJ1-1; TCRdb's D gene call, TRBD1, goes unchecked for lack of DNA. Germline CDR1 is SGHRS and CDR2 is YFSETQ. This CDR3 has 16 amino acids. Combining the CDR3 with reference TRBV5-1 and TRBJ1-1 gives the whole variable domain KAGVTQTPRYLIKTRGQQVTLSCSPISGHRSVSWYQQTPGQGLQFLFEYFSETQRNKGNFPGRFSGRQFSNSRSEMNVSTLELGDSALYLCASSLEGGAYNTEAFFGQGTRLTVV.

The chain employs TRBV4-3 and TRBJ2-7. The CDR3 is made up of 14 amino acids. Germline V lookup: CDR1 LGHNA, CDR2 YSLEER. Here the CDR3 reads CASSQGVASYEQYF.

The rearrangement links TRBV28 to TRBJ2-3; TCRdb proposes TRBD1, but this gene call is untestable without DNA. The CDR3 extends over 13 amino acids. Germline V gives CDR1 MDHEN, CDR2 SYDVKM. CDR3 sequence reads: CASRNPWTDTQYF.

The chain uses TRBV7-8 and TRBJ2-2. The germline CDR1 and CDR2 sequences are SGHVS and FQNEAQ. CDR3 size: 12 residues. The CDR3 region is CASSRPPGELFF.

CDR3 loop: CASRVGGQDNSPLHF. The chain couples TRBV27 to TRBJ1-6; TCRdb selects TRBD1, and the lack of DNA leaves this call unchecked. The germline V gene has CDR1 MNHEY and CDR2 SMNVEV (reference sequence). The CDR3 has 15 residues.

The chain is built from TRBV21-1 and TRBJ2-4; absent DNA, TCRdb's TRBD2 call cannot be checked. TRBV21-1 is assigned pseudogene status. CDR3 length: 12 residues. The CDR3 sequence: CASSKPGPITYF.

J is TRBJ2-2 and V is TRBV7-9. The CDR3 spans 12 residues. Germline CDR1 and CDR2: SEHNR and FQNEAQ (reference sequence). The CDR3 spells CASSFGSGELFF.

The chain joins TRBV7-8 to TRBJ2-2; TCRdb picks TRBD1, but there is no DNA to check that call. Germline loops: CDR1 SGHVS, CDR2 FQNEAQ. CDR3 length equals 16 residues. The CDR3 sequence: CASSSWTGQNTGELFF.

The chain joins TRBV20-1 to TRBJ2-2; checking the TCRdb D call of TRBD1 is not possible without DNA. Germline CDR1 is DFQATT and CDR2 is SNEGSKA (reference sequence). CDR3 length: 15 residues. The CDR3 region is CSAREGGAETGELFF.

The V and J genes are TRBV14 and TRBJ2-1; TCRdb outputs TRBD1, but without DNA this stays unchecked. Germline lookup yields CDR1 SGHDN and CDR2 FVKESK. The CDR3 has 15 amino acids. CDR3 region: CASSLQGAWDNEQFF.

CDR3 in amino acids: CASSPHTGGRDNQPQHF. The V gene is TRBV9, the J gene TRBJ1-5; TCRdb returns TRBD1, unconfirmable since there is no DNA. This CDR3 comprises 17 residues. CDR1 and CDR2 (germline): SGDLS, YYNGEE.

The chain combines TRBV7-8 with TRBJ2-3. This CDR3 has 14 residues. Germline V lookup: CDR1 SGHVS, CDR2 FQNEAQ. CDR3: CASSPAASTDTQYF.

The CDR3 sequence: CASSTLSRNTGELFF. The J gene is TRBJ2-2, the V gene TRBV6-2 or TRBV6-3; the D call from TCRdb, TRBD2, cannot be confirmed without DNA. CDR1 MNHEY and CDR2 SVGEGT come from the germline V gene. The CDR3 is 15 amino acids.

The chain uses TRBV5-5 and TRBJ2-1; the TCRdb call, TRBD1, lacks DNA for checking. The CDR3 sequence is 15 residues long. Germline CDR1 is SGHKS and CDR2 is YYEKEE (reference sequence). The CDR3 reads CASSLYPGEYNEQFF.

The rearrangement links TRBV9 to TRBJ2-1. Germline CDR1 SGDLS, CDR2 YYNGEE. The CDR3 is 17 residues long. This CDR3 is CASSAEGLPSSYNEQFF.

The V call is TRBV28, the J call TRBJ2-7. Germline loops: CDR1 MDHEN, CDR2 SYDVKM. The CDR3 is 13 residues long. The CDR3 protein is CASDDRRTYEQYF.

This chain links TRBV9 with TRBJ1-6. CDR1 and CDR2 (germline): SGDLS, YYNGEE. The CDR3 runs to 15 residues. This chain's CDR3 is CASTAEASNNSPLHF. The full variable domain, completed using reference TRBV9 and TRBJ1-6, is DSGVTQTPKHLITATGQRVTLRCSPRSGDLSVYWYQQSLDQGLQFLIQYYNGEERAKGNILERFSAQQFPDLHSELNLSSLELGDSALYFCASTAEASNNSPLHFGNGTRLTVT.

The chain links TRBV21-1 to TRBJ2-2; TCRdb picks TRBD2, but there is no DNA to check that call. TRBV21-1 is a pseudogene locus. This CDR3 is built from 18 residues. This CDR3 is CASSKVGTSGTNTGELFF.

The chain combines TRBV6-2 or TRBV6-3 with TRBJ2-7; TCRdb's D call, TRBD2, is unchecked because there is no DNA. Germline V CDR1 and CDR2: MNHEY, SVGEGT. The CDR3 has 15 residues. CDR3 amino acids: CASRFAREVQGEQYF.

This chain joins TRBV29-1 and TRBJ2-1; TCRdb indicates TRBD1, and absent DNA this call remains unverified. Germline V gives CDR1 SQVTM, CDR2 ANQGSEA. The CDR3 covers 16 residues. The CDR3 spells CSGEGVSGRADNEQFF.

The chain recombines TRBV9 with TRBJ2-1; there is no DNA to check the TCRdb D call of TRBD1. The CDR3 contains 14 residues. Germline V CDR1 and CDR2: SGDLS, YYNGEE. This CDR3 is CASTDGQGFGEQFF.

The gene calls are TRBV27 and TRBJ2-5; the TCRdb call, TRBD2, lacks DNA for checking. The germline V gene encodes CDR1 MNHEY and CDR2 SMNVEV (reference sequence). The CDR3 runs 16 residues. The CDR3 is CASSLFAGGPEETQYF.